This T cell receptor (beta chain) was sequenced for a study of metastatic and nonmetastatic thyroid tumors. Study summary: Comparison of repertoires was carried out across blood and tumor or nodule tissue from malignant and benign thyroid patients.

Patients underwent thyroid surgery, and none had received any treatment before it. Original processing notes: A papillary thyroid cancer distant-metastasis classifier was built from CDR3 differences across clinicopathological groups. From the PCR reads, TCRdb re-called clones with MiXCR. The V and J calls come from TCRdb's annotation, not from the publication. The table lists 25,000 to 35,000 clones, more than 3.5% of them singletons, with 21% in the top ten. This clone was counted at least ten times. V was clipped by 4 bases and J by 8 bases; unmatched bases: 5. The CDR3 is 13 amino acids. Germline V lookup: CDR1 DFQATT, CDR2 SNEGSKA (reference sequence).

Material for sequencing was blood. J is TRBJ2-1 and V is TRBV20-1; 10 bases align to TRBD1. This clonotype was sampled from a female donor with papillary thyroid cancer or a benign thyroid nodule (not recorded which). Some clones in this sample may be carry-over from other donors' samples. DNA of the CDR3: TGCAGTGCTACTAGACAGGGGGCTTATGAGCAGTTCTTC. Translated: CSATRQGAYEQFF.